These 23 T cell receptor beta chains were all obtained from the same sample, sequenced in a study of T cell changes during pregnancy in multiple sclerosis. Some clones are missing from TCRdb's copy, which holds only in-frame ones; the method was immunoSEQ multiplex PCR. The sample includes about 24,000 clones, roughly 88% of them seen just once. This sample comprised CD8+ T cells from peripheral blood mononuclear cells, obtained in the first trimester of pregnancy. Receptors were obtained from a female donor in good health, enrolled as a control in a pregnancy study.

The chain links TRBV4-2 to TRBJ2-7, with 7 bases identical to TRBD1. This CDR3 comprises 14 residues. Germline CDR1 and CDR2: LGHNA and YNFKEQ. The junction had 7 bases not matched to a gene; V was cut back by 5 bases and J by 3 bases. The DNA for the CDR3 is TGTGCCAGCAGCTTGTATGGGACAGACTACGAGCAGTACTTC. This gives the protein CASSLYGTDYEQYF.

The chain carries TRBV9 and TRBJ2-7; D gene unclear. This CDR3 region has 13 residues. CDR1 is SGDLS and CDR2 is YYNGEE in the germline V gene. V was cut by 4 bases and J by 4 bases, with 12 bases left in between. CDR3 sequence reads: CASSSPPFYEQYF. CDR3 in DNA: TGTGCCAGCAGCTCCCCTCCGTTTTACGAGCAGTACTTC.

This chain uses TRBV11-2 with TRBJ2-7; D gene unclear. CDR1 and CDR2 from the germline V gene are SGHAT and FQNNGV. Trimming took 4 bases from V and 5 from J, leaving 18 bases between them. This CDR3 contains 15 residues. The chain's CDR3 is CASSSRPSPGDEQYF. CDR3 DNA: TGTGCCAGCAGCTCCCGCCCGAGCCCAGGTGACGAGCAGTACTTC.

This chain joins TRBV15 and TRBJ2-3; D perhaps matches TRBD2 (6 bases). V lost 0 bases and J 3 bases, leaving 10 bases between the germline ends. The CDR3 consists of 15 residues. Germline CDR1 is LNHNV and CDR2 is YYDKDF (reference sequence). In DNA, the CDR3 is TGTGCCACCAGCAGAGAGGGGGGTCGTACAGATACGCAGTATTTT. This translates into CATSREGGRTDTQYF. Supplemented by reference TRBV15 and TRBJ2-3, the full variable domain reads DAMVIQNPRYQVTQFGKPVTLSCSQTLNHNVMYWYQQKSSQAPKLLFHYYDKDFNNEADTPDNFQSRRPNTSFCFLDIRSPGLGDTAMYLCATSREGGRTDTQYFGPGTRLTVL.

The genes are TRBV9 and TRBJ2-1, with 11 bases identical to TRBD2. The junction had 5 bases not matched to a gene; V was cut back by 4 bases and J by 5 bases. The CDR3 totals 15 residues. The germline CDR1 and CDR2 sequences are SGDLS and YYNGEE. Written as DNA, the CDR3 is TGTGCCAGCAGCCCAAGACTAGCGGGAAACAATGAGCAGTTCTTC. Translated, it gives CASSPRLAGNNEQFF.

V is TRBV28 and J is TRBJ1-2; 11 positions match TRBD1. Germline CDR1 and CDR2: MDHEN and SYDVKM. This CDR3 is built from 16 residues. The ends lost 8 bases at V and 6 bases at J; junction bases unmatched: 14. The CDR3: CASRPRHRDRGDGYTF. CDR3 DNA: TGTGCCAGCCGTCCCCGCCACCGGGACAGGGGGGATGGCTACACCTTC.

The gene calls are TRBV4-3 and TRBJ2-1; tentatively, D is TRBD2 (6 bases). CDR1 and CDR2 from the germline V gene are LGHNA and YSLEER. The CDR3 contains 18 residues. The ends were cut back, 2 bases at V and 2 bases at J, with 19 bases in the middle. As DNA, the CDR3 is TGCGCCAGCAGCCAAACACCTCTGGGGGGTGCAGCCTACAATGAGCAGTTCTTC. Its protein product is CASSQTPLGGAAYNEQFF.

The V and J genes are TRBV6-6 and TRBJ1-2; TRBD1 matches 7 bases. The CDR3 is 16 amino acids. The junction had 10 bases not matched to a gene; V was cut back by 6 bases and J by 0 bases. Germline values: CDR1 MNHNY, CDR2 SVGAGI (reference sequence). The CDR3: CASRAGQARSNYGYTF. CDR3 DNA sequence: TGTGCCAGCAGGGCCGGACAGGCCCGCTCTAACTATGGCTACACCTTC.

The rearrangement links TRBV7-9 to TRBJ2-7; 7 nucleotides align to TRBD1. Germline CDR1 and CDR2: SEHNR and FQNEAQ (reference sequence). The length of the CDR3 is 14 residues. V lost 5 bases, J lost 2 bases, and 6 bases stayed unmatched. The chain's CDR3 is CASSLRDSPYEQYF. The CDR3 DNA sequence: TGTGCCAGCAGCCTCCGGGACAGCCCCTACGAGCAGTACTTC.

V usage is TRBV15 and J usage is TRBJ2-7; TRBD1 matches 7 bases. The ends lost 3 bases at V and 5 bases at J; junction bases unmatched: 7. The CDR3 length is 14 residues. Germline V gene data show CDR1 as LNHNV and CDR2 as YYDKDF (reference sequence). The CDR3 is CATSSWDSRNEQYF. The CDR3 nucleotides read TGTGCCACCAGCAGCTGGGACAGTCGGAACGAGCAGTACTTC.

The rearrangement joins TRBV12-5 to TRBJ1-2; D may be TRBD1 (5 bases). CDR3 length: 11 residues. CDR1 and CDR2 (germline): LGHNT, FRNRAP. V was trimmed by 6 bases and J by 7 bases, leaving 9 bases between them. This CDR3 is CASGPGPGYTF. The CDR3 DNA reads TGTGCTAGTGGCCCAGGGCCTGGCTACACCTTC.

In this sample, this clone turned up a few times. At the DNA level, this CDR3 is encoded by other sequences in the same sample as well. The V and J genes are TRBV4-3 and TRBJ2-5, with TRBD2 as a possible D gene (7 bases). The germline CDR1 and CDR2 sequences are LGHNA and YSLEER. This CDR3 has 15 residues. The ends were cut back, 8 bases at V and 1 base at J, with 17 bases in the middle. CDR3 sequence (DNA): TGCGCCAGCTCCCCGAGGGGGGGCGTCCAAGAGACCCAGTACTTC. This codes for CASSPRGGVQETQYF.

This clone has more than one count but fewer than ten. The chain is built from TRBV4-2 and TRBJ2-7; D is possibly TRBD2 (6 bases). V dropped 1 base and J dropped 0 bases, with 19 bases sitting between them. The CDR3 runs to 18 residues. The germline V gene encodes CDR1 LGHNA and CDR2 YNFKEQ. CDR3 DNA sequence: TGTGCCAGCAGCCAAGTGATTAAGCGGGCTGGGAGCTCCTACGAGCAGTACTTC. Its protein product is CASSQVIKRAGSSYEQYF.

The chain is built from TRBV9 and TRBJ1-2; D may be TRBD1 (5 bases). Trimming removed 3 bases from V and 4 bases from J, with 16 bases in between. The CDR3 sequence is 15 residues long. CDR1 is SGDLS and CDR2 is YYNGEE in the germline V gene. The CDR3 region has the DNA TGTGCCAGCAGCGGAGGGGAAGCGGGTGCCTATGGCTACACCTTC. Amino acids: CASSGGEAGAYGYTF.

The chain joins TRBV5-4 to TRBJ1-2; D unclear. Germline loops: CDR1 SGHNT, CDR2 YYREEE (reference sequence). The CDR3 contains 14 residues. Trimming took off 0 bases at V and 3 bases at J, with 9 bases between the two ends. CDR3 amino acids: CASSLEMGDYGYTF. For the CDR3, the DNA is TGTGCCAGCAGCTTGGAGATGGGAGACTATGGCTACACCTTC.

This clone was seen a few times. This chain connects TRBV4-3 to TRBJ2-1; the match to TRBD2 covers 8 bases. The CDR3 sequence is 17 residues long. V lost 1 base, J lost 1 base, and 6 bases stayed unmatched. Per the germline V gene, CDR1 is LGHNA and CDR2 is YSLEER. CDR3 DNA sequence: TGCGCCAGCAGCCAAGGGGGTAGCGGGGCGTCCTACAATGAGCAGTTCTTC. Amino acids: CASSQGGSGASYNEQFF.

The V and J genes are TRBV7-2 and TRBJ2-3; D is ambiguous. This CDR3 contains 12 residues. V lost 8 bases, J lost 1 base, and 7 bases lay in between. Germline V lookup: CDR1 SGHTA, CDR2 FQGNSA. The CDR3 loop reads CASAAGTDTQYF. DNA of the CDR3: TGTGCCAGCGCCGCGGGCACAGATACGCAGTATTTT.

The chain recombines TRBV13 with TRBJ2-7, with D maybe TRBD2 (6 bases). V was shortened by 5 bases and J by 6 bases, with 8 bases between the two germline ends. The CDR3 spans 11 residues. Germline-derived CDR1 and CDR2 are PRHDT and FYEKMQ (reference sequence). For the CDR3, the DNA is TGTGCCAGCAGCCCGCGGGGCGAGCAGTACTTC. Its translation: CASSPRGEQYF.

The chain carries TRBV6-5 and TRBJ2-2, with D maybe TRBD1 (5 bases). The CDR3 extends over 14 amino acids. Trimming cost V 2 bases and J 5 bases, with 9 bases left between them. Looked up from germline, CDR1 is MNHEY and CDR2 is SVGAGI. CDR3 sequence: CASSYETDTGELFF. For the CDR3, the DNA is TGTGCCAGCAGTTACGAGACAGATACCGGGGAGCTGTTTTTT.

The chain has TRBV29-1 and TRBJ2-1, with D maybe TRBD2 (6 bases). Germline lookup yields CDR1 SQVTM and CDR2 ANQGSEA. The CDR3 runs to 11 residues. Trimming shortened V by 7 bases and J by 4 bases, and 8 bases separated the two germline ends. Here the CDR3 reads CSAGTYNEQFF. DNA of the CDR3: TGCAGCGCAGGGACTTACAATGAGCAGTTCTTC.

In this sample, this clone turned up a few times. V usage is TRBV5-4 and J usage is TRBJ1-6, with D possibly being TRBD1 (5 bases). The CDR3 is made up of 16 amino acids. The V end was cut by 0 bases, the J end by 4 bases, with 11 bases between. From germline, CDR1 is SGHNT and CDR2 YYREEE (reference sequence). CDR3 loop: CASSLGAGKYNSPLHF. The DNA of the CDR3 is TGTGCCAGCAGCTTGGGGGCAGGGAAATATAATTCACCCCTCCACTTT.

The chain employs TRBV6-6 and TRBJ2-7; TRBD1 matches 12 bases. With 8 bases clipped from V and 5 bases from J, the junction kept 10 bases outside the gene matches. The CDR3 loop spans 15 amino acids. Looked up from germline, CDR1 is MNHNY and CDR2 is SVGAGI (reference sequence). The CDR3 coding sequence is TGTGCCAGCTCCCCGGGGACAGGGGGCTTGAACGAGCAGTACTTC. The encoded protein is CASSPGTGGLNEQYF.

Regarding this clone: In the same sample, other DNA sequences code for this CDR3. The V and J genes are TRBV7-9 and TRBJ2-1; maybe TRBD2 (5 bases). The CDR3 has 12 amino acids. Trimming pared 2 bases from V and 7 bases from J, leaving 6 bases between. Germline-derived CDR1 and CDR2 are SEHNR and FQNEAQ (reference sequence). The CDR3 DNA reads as TGTGCCAGCAGCTTAACGGGGAATGAGCAGTTCTTC. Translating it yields CASSLTGNEQFF. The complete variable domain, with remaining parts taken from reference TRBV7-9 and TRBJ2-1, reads DTGVSQNPRHKITKRGQNVTFRCDPISEHNRLYWYRQTLGQGPEFLTYFQNEAQLEKSRLLSDRFSAERPKGSFSTLEIQRTEQGDSAMYLCASSLTGNEQFFGPGTRLTVL.